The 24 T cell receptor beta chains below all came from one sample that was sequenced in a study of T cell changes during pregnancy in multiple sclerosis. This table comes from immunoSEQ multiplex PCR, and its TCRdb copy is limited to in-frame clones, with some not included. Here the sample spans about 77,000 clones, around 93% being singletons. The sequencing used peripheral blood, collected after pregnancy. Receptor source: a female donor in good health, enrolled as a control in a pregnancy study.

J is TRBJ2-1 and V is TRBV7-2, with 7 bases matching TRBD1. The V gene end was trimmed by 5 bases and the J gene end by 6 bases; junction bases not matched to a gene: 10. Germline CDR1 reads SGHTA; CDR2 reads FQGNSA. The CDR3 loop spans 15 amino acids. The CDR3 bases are TGTGCCAGCAGCCTGAGACAGGGTATTATCAATGAGCAGTTCTTC. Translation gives CASSLRQGIINEQFF.

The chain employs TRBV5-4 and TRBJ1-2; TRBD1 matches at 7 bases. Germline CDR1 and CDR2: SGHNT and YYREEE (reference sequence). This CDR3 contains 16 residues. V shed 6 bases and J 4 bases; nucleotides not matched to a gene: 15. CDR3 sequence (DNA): TGTGCCAGCACCTCCCCGGGGGGGACAGAGCGCTATGGCTACACCTTC. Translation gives CASTSPGGTERYGYTF.

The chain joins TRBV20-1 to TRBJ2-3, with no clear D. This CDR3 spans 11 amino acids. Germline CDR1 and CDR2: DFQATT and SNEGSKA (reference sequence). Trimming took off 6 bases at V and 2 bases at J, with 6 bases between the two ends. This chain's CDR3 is CSAEPTDTQYF. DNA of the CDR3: TGCAGTGCAGAGCCCACAGATACGCAGTATTTT.

The CDR3 is CASSLGGGGLTQYF. The CDR3 DNA follows: TGCGCCAGCAGCTTGGGAGGGGGCGGATTGACCCAGTACTTC. The J gene is TRBJ2-5, the V gene TRBV5-1; 7 nucleotides line up with TRBD1. The V gene's germline CDR1 is SGHRS and CDR2 YFSETQ. This CDR3 has 14 residues. V shed 0 bases, J shed 7 bases, and the junction held 6 bases outside the gene matches.

CDR3 in amino acids: CASSFTSGPYEQYF. For the CDR3, the DNA is TGTGCCAGCAGTTTTACTAGCGGACCCTACGAGCAGTACTTC. J is TRBJ2-7 and V is TRBV27; 8 bases match TRBD2. The junction had 3 bases not matched to a gene; V was cut back by 3 bases and J by 2 bases. Germline assignment: CDR1 MNHEY and CDR2 SMNVEV (reference sequence). The CDR3 totals 14 residues.

The CDR3 DNA sequence: TGTGCCATCAGTGAGTCTCAGGGCCGTATTTCTGGAAACACCATATATTTT. Its protein product is CAISESQGRISGNTIYF. The chain carries TRBV10-3 and TRBJ1-3, with D maybe TRBD1 (5 bases). CDR3 length equals 17 residues. Germline values: CDR1 ENHRY, CDR2 SYGVKD. The V end lost 0 bases, the J end lost 1 base, and 13 bases lay between the germline ends.

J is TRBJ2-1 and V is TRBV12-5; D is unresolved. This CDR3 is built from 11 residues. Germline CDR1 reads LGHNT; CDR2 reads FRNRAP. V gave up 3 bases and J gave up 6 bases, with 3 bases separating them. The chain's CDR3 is CASGFSNEQFF. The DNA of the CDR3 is TGTGCTAGTGGTTTCTCCAATGAGCAGTTCTTC.

The CDR3 DNA is TGTGCCAGCAGCCCCCTGGAACAGGGCTATGGCTACACCTTC. It specifies CASSPLEQGYGYTF. This sequence joins TRBV7-9 and TRBJ1-2, with a tentative D call TRBD1 (6 bases). CDR1 and CDR2 from the germline V gene are SEHNR and FQNEAQ (reference sequence). This CDR3 has 14 residues. V was trimmed by 5 bases and J by 4 bases, leaving 14 bases between them.

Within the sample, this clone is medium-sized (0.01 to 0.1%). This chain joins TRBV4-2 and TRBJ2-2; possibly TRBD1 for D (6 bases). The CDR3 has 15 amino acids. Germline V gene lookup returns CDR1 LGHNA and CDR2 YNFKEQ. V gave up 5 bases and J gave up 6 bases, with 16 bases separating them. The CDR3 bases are TGTGCCAGCAGCGACCCACGAGGACAGTCCGGGGAGCTGTTTTTT. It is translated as CASSDPRGQSGELFF.

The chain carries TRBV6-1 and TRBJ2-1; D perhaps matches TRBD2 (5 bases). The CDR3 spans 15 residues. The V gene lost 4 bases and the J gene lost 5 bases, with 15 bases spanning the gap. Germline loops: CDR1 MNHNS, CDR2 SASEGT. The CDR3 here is CASSGRRAGDNEQFF. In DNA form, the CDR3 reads TGTGCCAGCAGTGGGCGCCGGGCCGGGGACAATGAGCAGTTCTTC.

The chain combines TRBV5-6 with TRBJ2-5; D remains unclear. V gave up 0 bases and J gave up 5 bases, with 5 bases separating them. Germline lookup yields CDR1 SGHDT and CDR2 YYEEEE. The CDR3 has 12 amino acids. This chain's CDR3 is CASSLVSETQYF. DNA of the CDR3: TGTGCCAGCAGCTTGGTATCTGAGACCCAGTACTTC.

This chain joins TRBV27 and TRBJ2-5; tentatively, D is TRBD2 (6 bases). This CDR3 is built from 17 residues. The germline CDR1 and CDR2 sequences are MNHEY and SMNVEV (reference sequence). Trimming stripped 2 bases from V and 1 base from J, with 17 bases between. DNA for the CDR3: TGTGCCAGCAGTTTAAATCGGGAGCGAAGCTTCCAAGAGACCCAGTACTTC. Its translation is CASSLNRERSFQETQYF.

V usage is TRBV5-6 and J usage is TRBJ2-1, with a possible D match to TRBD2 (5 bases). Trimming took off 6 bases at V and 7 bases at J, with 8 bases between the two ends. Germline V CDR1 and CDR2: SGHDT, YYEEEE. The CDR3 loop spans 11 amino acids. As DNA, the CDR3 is TGTGCCAGCACTCGGAGGAATGAGCAGTTCTTC. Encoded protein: CASTRRNEQFF. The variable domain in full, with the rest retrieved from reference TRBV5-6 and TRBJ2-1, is DAGVTQSPTHLIKTRGQQVTLRCSPKSGHDTVSWYQQALGQGPQFIFQYYEEEERQRGNFPDRFSGHQFPNYSSELNVNALLLGDSALYLCASTRRNEQFFGPGTRLTVL.

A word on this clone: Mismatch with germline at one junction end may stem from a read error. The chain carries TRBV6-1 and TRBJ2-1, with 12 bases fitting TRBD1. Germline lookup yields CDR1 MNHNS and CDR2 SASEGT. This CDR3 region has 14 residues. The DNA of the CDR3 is TGTGCCAGCAGTGAAAGTCGGGACAGGGGGCGACTAATCTTC. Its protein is CASSESRDRGRLIF.

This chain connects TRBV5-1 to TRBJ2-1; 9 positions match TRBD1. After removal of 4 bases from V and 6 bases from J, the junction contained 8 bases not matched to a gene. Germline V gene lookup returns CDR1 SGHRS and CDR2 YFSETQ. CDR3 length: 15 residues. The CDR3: CASSGRDRVSNEQFF. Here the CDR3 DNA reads TGCGCCAGCAGCGGCCGGGACAGGGTTTCCAATGAGCAGTTCTTC.

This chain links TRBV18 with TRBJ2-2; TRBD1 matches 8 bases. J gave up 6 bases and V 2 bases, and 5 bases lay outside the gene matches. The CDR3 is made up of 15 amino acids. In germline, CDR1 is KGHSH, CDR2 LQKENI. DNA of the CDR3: TGTGCCAGCTCACCAAGGACAGGGTTATCCGGGGAGCTGTTTTTT. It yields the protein CASSPRTGLSGELFF.

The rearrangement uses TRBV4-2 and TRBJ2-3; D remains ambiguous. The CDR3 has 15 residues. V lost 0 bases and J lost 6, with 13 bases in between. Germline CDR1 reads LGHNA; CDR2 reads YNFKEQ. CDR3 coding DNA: TGTGCCAGCAGCCAAGAACCCTTGACTGCCGATACGCAGTATTTT. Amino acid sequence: CASSQEPLTADTQYF.

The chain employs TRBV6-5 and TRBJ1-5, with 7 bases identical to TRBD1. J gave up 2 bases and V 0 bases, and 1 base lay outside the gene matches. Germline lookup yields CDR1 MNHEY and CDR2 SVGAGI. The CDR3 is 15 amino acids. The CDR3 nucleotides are TGTGCCAGCAGTTACTCTGGACAGGGCAATCAGCCCCAGCATTTT. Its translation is CASSYSGQGNQPQHF.

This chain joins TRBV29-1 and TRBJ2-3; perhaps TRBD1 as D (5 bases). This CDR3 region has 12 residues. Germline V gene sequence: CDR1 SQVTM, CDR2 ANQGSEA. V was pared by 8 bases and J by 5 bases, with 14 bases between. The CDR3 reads CSMSWGEDTQYF. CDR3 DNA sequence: TGCAGCATGAGTTGGGGCGAAGATACGCAGTATTTT.

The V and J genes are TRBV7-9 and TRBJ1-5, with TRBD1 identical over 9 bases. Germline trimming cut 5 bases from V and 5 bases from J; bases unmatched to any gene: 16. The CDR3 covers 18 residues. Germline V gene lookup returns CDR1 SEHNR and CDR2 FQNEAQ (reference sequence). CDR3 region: CASSPGQGFIMSDQPQHF. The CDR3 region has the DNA TGTGCCAGCAGCCCTGGACAGGGGTTCATCATGTCTGATCAGCCCCAGCATTTT.

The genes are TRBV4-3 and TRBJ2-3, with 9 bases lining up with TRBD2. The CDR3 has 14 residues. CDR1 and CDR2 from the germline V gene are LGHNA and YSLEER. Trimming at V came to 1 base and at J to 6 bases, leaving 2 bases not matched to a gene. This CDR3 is CASSQGGRADTQYF. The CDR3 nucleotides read TGCGCCAGCAGCCAAGGCGGGAGGGCTGATACGCAGTATTTT.

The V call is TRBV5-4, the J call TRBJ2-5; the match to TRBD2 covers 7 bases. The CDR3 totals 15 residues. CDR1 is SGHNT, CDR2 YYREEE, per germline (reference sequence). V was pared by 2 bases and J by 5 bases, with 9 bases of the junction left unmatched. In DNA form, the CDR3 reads TGTGCCAGCAGCTTCGGGGGGAGTTTGGGGGAGACCCAGTACTTC. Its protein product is CASSFGGSLGETQYF.

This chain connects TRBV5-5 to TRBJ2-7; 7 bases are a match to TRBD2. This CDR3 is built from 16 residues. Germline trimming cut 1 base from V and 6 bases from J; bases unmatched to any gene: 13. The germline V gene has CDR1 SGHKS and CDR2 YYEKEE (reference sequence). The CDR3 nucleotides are TGTGCCAGCAGCTTGTTTACTAGCGCCCAGCCCGTCGAGCAGTACTTC. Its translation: CASSLFTSAQPVEQYF.

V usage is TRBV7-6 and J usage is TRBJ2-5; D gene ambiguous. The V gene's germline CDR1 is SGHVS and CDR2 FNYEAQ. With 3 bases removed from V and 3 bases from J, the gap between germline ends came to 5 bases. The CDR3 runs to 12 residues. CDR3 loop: CASSFFEETQYF. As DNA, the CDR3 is TGTGCCAGCAGCTTCTTCGAAGAGACCCAGTACTTC.